This is a list of T cell receptor beta chains from one sample in a study of blood T cell repertoires in COVID-19. Assay used: immunoSEQ multiplex PCR; TCRdb lists only in-frame clones, some missing. The sample contains roughly 120,000 clones, approximately 85% of which appear only once. The sequenced material came from peripheral blood. All receptors derive from a woman aged 55-69 years with COVID-19, enrolled during active disease. The CDR3 runs from the conserved cysteine through the conserved F or W. The D gene is left open where the match is weak. A row's size may be missing; if present it is once, few, many or a size class.

TRBJ1-6 few TRBV9 - 16 CASSGTGAPYNSPLHF TGTGCCAGCAGCGGGACGGGAGCTCCCTATAATTCACCCCTCCACTTT
TRBJ2-3 - TRBV10-3 - 13 CAISGLSTDTQYF TGTGCCATCTCGGGACTGAGCACAGATACGCAGTATTTT
TRBJ1-2 - TRBV19 TRBD1 14 CASSIQGAGYGYTF TGTGCCAGTAGTATACAGGGGGCGGGCTATGGCTACACCTTC
TRBJ1-1 - TRBV30 TRBD1 20 CAWSVRGQGPPPRENTEAFF TGTGCCTGGAGTGTAAGAGGACAGGGGCCGCCGCCGAGAGAGAACACTGAAGCTTTCTTT
TRBJ2-3 - TRBV2 - 14 CASSGDWGADTQYF TGTGCCAGCAGTGGGGACTGGGGGGCAGATACGCAGTATTTT
TRBJ1-5 - TRBV23-1 - 17 CASSQEVRGYSNQPQHF TGCGCCAGCAGTCAGGAAGTCAGGGGATATAGCAATCAGCCCCAGCATTTT
TRBJ2-3 - TRBV5-1 - 17 CASSPVKSGASTDTQYF TGCGCCAGCAGCCCGGTAAAGTCTGGGGCTAGCACAGATACGCAGTATTTT
TRBJ1-1 - TRBV3-1/TRBV3-2 - 15 CASSQEGVGGTEAFF TGTGCCAGCAGCCAAGAGGGCGTAGGTGGCACTGAAGCTTTCTTT
TRBJ1-1 - TRBV7-3 - 14 CASAAHRENTEAFF TGTGCCAGCGCGGCCCACAGGGAGAACACTGAAGCTTTCTTT
TRBJ1-2 - TRBV5-5 - 14 CASSPTRQSYGYTF TGTGCCAGCAGCCCTACCCGACAGAGCTATGGCTACACCTTC
TRBJ2-6 - TRBV30 TRBD2 16 CAWVLAGLSGANVLTF TGTGCCTGGGTACTAGCGGGGCTCTCTGGGGCCAACGTCCTGACTTTC
TRBJ1-6 - TRBV7-9 - 14 CASSPDSTNSPLHF TGTGCCAGCAGCCCGGACAGTACTAATTCACCCCTCCACTTT
TRBJ2-1 once TRBV5-6 - 15 CASSYGEGNYNEQFF TGTGCCAGCAGCTACGGGGAAGGGAACTACAATGAGCAGTTCTTC
TRBJ1-2 once TRBV3-1/TRBV3-2 - 14 CASSQEQHRYGYTF TGTGCCAGCAGCCAAGAACAGCACCGCTATGGCTACACCTTC
TRBJ2-1 - TRBV28 - 18 CASSLPQRGLSSYNEQFF TGTGCCAGCAGTTTACCCCAGAGGGGACTCAGCTCCTACAATGAGCAGTTCTTC
TRBJ2-7 few TRBV7-9 TRBD1 14 CASSRQGGSYEQYF TGTGCCAGCAGCCGACAGGGGGGCTCCTACGAGCAGTACTTC
TRBJ1-5 few TRBV5-1 TRBD1 17 CASSLTPDRAGDQPQHF TGCGCCAGCAGCTTAACGCCTGACAGGGCGGGCGATCAGCCCCAGCATTTT
TRBJ2-2 - TRBV15 TRBD2 15 CATSRDYANTGELFF TGTGCCACCAGCCGGGACTATGCGAACACCGGGGAGCTGTTTTTT
TRBJ2-1 once TRBV30 TRBD1 15 CAWSLSGQVDNEQFF TGTGCCTGGAGTCTGTCGGGACAGGTAGACAATGAGCAGTTCTTC
TRBJ2-2 few TRBV19 - 13 CASHGTVTGELFF TGTGCCAGCCACGGGACTGTCACCGGGGAGCTGTTTTTT
TRBJ2-7 - TRBV2 TRBD1 12 CANLDRANEQYF TGTGCCAACCTGGACAGGGCCAACGAGCAGTACTTC
TRBJ2-1 - TRBV5-1 - 13 CASSFVQGGEQFF TGCGCCAGCAGCTTCGTACAGGGTGGTGAGCAGTTCTTC
TRBJ2-7 - TRBV2 - 14 CASRERVMNYEQYF TGTGCCAGCAGGGAGAGGGTGATGAACTACGAGCAGTACTTC
TRBJ2-1 - TRBV7-2 TRBD2 15 CASSYVGGGDNEQFF TGTGCCAGCAGCTACGTAGGCGGGGGGGACAATGAGCAGTTCTTC
TRBJ1-2 - TRBV10-3 - 15 CAITLNPGTPYGYTF TGTGCCATCACTCTTAACCCCGGGACTCCCTATGGCTACACCTTC
TRBJ1-2 - TRBV6-2/TRBV6-3 TRBD1 12 CASSDRVYGYTF TGTGCCAGCAGTGACAGGGTCTATGGCTACACCTTC
TRBJ2-7 - TRBV3-1/TRBV3-2 TRBD2 14 CASSRGLASYEQYF TGTGCCAGCAGCAGGGGACTAGCGAGCTACGAGCAGTACTTC